These 8 T cell receptor beta chains originate from one sample sequenced in a study of identical twins. TCRdb analysed the 5' RACE reads with MiXCR anew, one entry per CDR3 protein. The table shows 750,000 to 950,000 distinct CDR3 sequences, with about 12% occurring only once. These records were also assigned to another study, of yellow fever vaccine responses in identical twins.

The sequenced sample consisted of PBMCs. Source of these receptors: a young woman in good health.

The chain combines TRBV2 with TRBJ2-1, with a possible D match to TRBD2 (8 bases). V dropped 8 bases and J dropped 2 bases, with 22 bases sitting between them. The CDR3 sequence is 17 residues long. Germline CDR1 and CDR2: SNHLY and FYNNEI. CDR3 DNA sequence: TGTGCCAGCTCCAGGGGGGGTCCGGGACTAGCCTACAATGAGCAGTTCTTC. Translating gives CASSRGGPGLAYNEQFF.

This chain joins TRBV29-1 and TRBJ2-5; 7 bases line up with TRBD2. V was pared by 7 bases and J by 4 bases, with 6 bases of the junction left unmatched. CDR3 length: 12 residues. In germline, CDR1 is SQVTM, CDR2 ANQGSEA. CDR3 nucleotides: TGCAGCGAATACCCGGGGGGAGAGACCCAGTACTTC. This gives the protein CSEYPGGETQYF.

This chain links TRBV10-3 with TRBJ2-7; 7 nucleotides agree with TRBD1. Germline CDR1 and CDR2: ENHRY and SYGVKD. V was pared by 0 bases and J by 1 base, with 3 bases of the junction left unmatched. The CDR3 is made up of 15 amino acids. CDR3 sequence (DNA): TGTGCCATCAGTGAGTCCGGACAGGCATCCTACGAGCAGTACTTC. This translates into CAISESGQASYEQYF.

The chain links TRBV27 to TRBJ2-3; TRBD2 matches 8 bases. Germline CDR1 is MNHEY and CDR2 is SMNVEV (reference sequence). The CDR3 loop spans 15 amino acids. The ends lost 2 bases at V and 2 bases at J; junction bases unmatched: 3. CDR3 DNA: TGTGCCAGCAGTTTACGAGGACTAGCCACAGATACGCAGTATTTT. Amino acid sequence: CASSLRGLATDTQYF.

The chain couples TRBV6-1 to TRBJ2-7; 11 bases fit TRBD2. Per germline, CDR1 MNHNS and CDR2 SASEGT. The CDR3 totals 16 residues. Losses at the gene ends were 5 bases for V and 2 bases for J; bases not matched to a gene: 8. CDR3 nucleotides: TGTGCCAGCAGTACGACTAGCGGGATTTCCCCCTACGAGCAGTACTTC. It encodes CASSTTSGISPYEQYF.

Only a few counts were recorded for this clonotype. This chain uses TRBV4-2 with TRBJ2-7; tentatively, D is TRBD1 (6 bases). This CDR3 is built from 15 residues. Germline CDR1 reads LGHNA; CDR2 reads YNFKEQ. V was shortened by 2 bases and J by 6 bases, with 17 bases between the two germline ends. In nucleotides, the CDR3 is TGTGCCAGCAGCCAATCAGGGGCGAGCGTCTGCGAGCAGTACGTC. Translation gives CASSQSGASVCEQYV.

The rearrangement links TRBV7-2 to TRBJ2-5; TRBD2 agrees at 7 bases. In germline, CDR1 is SGHTA, CDR2 FQGNSA. V trimming: 0 bases; J trimming: 7 bases; junction bases outside the gene matches: 5. The CDR3 consists of 14 residues. The CDR3 loop reads CASSLASSGGTQYF. In DNA, the CDR3 is TGTGCCAGCAGCTTAGCGTCTAGCGGAGGGACCCAGTACTTC.

The chain combines TRBV5-5 with TRBJ1-1; D possibly corresponds to TRBD1 (5 bases). This CDR3 has 13 residues. Trimming removed 7 bases from V and 6 bases from J, with 16 bases in between. Germline values: CDR1 SGHKS, CDR2 YYEKEE (reference sequence). The CDR3 is CASLWGVGPEAFF. The CDR3 DNA is TGTGCCAGCCTGTGGGGGGTCGGGCCTGAAGCTTTCTTT.